At least ten counts were recorded for the clone carrying this T cell receptor beta chain. Its specificity is not known. This sample was included in a study of CD8 T cells in ankylosing spondylitis. Notes on the study in general: Characteristic, it appeared, of ankylosing spondylitis blood was a TCR beta motif of eight highly homologous variants. Previous work reported some of these motif variants in the synovial fluid and blood of reactive arthritis. According to the report, clones linked to the disease were significantly enriched in matched synovial fluid samples taken from ankylosing spondylitis patients.

CDR3 length equals 14 residues. V was pared by 4 bases and J by 3 bases, with 14 bases between. The germline gives CDR1 SGDLS, CDR2 YYNGEE. Construction of TCR beta libraries was performed using quantitative 5'-RACE with molecular barcodes. TCRdb re-called the 5' RACE reads through MiXCR, storing one row per CDR3 protein. Counted here are about 240,000 distinct CDR3 sequences, 9.5% to 12% occurring once; the ten biggest clones make up roughly 6.8%. The genes are TRBV9 and TRBJ2-7, with D possibly being TRBD2 (6 bases). The sequence was collected from a male donor with ankylosing spondylitis or in good health (not recorded which). Sequencing was done on a sample of blood, either unsorted or a sorted T cell fraction (not recorded which). CDR3 sequence: CASSPSGVYYEQYF. For the CDR3, the DNA is TGTGCCAGCAGCCCGTCGGGGGTATACTACGAGCAGTACTTC.